Sequencing of this TCR beta chain was carried out in a study of cytomegalovirus exposure and HLA in healthy donors. Across the study: A prior study identified 110 million or so unique TCR beta sequences from around 180 million T cells.

With 60 Vbeta and 13 Jbeta primers, the PCR was carried out. The protocol was immunoSEQ multiplex PCR, while the TCRdb copy is restricted to in-frame clones and leaves out a portion. The table lists more than 95,000 clones. The CDR3 contains 14 residues. V lost 4 bases and J 3 bases, leaving 13 bases between the germline ends. Germline V lookup: CDR1 MNHNS, CDR2 SASEGT. The receptor was derived from a man between 40 and 49 years old in good health and CMV-seronegative. The chain carries TRBV6-1 and TRBJ2-7; possibly TRBD1 for D (6 bases). Sequencing input: PBMCs. The CDR3 is CASSAIGTNYEQYF. The DNA of the CDR3 is TGTGCCAGCAGTGCGATAGGGACAAACTACGAGCAGTACTTC.